These T cell receptor beta chains were read from a single sample in a study of human T cells and chemical hapten exposure. Via MiXCR, TCRdb re-called the RACE reads, giving one row per CDR3 protein. Among 60,000 to 80,000 distinct CDR3 sequences listed, roughly 6.1% were seen once. Sequenced: whole blood. The receptors here all came from a female donor in good health. Some clones in this sample may be carry-over from other donors' samples. Each CDR3 is given with its conserved first and last residue. Fields, in order: J gene, V gene, D gene, clone size, CDR3 protein, CDR3 DNA. D genes are given only for firm matches. Rows give clone size only sometimes, using once, few, many, or a class for an expanded clone.

j_call: TRBJ2-7
v_call: TRBV11-1
d_call: TRBD1
clone_size: .
cdr3_aa: CASSFGQGLSYEQYF
cdr3_nt: TGTGCCAGCAGCTTCGGACAGGGCCTCTCCTACGAGCAGTACTTC

j_call: TRBJ2-3
v_call: TRBV6-2/TRBV6-3
d_call: .
clone_size: .
cdr3_aa: CASSYNPDTQYF
cdr3_nt: TGTGCCAGCAGTTACAATCCAGATACGCAGTATTTT

j_call: TRBJ1-3
v_call: TRBV4-2
d_call: .
clone_size: many
cdr3_aa: CASSQDRGSGNTIYF
cdr3_nt: TGTGCCAGCAGCCAAGATAGAGGGTCTGGAAACACCATATATTTT

j_call: TRBJ2-3
v_call: TRBV6-2/TRBV6-3
d_call: TRBD2
clone_size: few
cdr3_aa: CASSSPDLGRARTDTQYF
cdr3_nt: TGTGCCAGCAGTTCCCCCGATCTTGGGAGGGCCCGCACAGATACGCAGTATTTT

j_call: TRBJ2-3
v_call: TRBV30
d_call: .
clone_size: .
cdr3_aa: CAWTPAGYNTDTQYF
cdr3_nt: TGTGCCTGGACCCCGGCTGGGTACAACACAGATACGCAGTATTTT

j_call: TRBJ2-5
v_call: TRBV6-2/TRBV6-3
d_call: .
clone_size: many
cdr3_aa: CASSYPSQGEETQYF
cdr3_nt: TGTGCCAGCAGTTATCCTTCTCAGGGCGAAGAGACCCAGTACTTC

j_call: TRBJ1-5
v_call: TRBV21-1
d_call: .
clone_size: few
cdr3_aa: CASSNRREKGGRYSNQPQHF
cdr3_nt: TGTGCCAGCAGCAATCGAAGGGAGAAGGGGGGCCGATATAGCAATCAGCCCCAGCATTTT

j_call: TRBJ1-2
v_call: TRBV19
d_call: .
clone_size: .
cdr3_aa: CASSIEGNSPYGYTF
cdr3_nt: TGTGCCAGTAGTATAGAAGGGAATTCTCCCTATGGCTACACCTTC

j_call: TRBJ1-5
v_call: TRBV6-1
d_call: .
clone_size: .
cdr3_aa: CASIFDTRGGPQNF
cdr3_nt: TGTGCCAGCATATTCGACACCCGAGGGGGGCCCCAGAATTTT

j_call: TRBJ2-7
v_call: TRBV4-3
d_call: TRBD2
clone_size: few
cdr3_aa: CASSQDSLAGPYEQYF
cdr3_nt: TGCGCCAGCAGCCAAGATAGCCTAGCGGGGCCCTACGAGCAGTACTTC

j_call: TRBJ1-2
v_call: TRBV6-1
d_call: .
clone_size: many
cdr3_aa: CASSAEFNSNYGYTF
cdr3_nt: TGTGCCAGCAGTGCTGAGTTCAACTCTAACTATGGCTACACCTTC

j_call: TRBJ1-5
v_call: TRBV5-1
d_call: TRBD1
clone_size: many
cdr3_aa: CASSTGTVDQPQHF
cdr3_nt: TGCGCCAGCAGCACCGGGACAGTCGATCAGCCCCAGCATTTT

j_call: TRBJ1-2
v_call: TRBV14
d_call: .
clone_size: few
cdr3_aa: CASSPGSELSYTF
cdr3_nt: TGTGCCAGCAGCCCTGGGTCCGAATTAAGCTACACCTTC

j_call: TRBJ2-5
v_call: TRBV7-9
d_call: .
clone_size: .
cdr3_aa: CASSPEGAGTQETQYF
cdr3_nt: TGTGCCAGCAGCCCAGAAGGGGCGGGAACTCAAGAGACCCAGTACTTC

j_call: TRBJ2-6
v_call: TRBV6-5
d_call: .
clone_size: many
cdr3_aa: CASSITGPGANVLTF
cdr3_nt: TGTGCCAGCAGTATTACAGGGCCTGGGGCCAACGTCCTGACTTTC

j_call: TRBJ2-3
v_call: TRBV20-1
d_call: TRBD2
clone_size: many
cdr3_aa: CSARGASGPSTDTQYF
cdr3_nt: TGCAGTGCTAGAGGGGCTAGCGGACCTAGCACAGATACGCAGTATTTT

j_call: TRBJ2-7
v_call: TRBV28
d_call: .
clone_size: many
cdr3_aa: CASSFFPPGSYEQYF
cdr3_nt: TGTGCCAGCAGTTTTTTTCCCCCCGGGAGCTACGAGCAGTACTTC

j_call: TRBJ2-7
v_call: TRBV20-1
d_call: .
clone_size: many
cdr3_aa: CSASQGPTLEQYF
cdr3_nt: TGCAGTGCTTCTCAGGGACCAACCCTCGAGCAGTACTTC

j_call: TRBJ2-5
v_call: TRBV28
d_call: TRBD1
clone_size: many
cdr3_aa: CASRDRGETQYF
cdr3_nt: TGTGCCAGCAGAGACAGGGGGGAGACCCAGTACTTC

j_call: TRBJ2-6
v_call: TRBV2
d_call: .
clone_size: many
cdr3_aa: CASFRGASGANVLTF
cdr3_nt: TGTGCCAGTTTTAGGGGAGCCTCTGGGGCCAACGTCCTGACTTTC

j_call: TRBJ2-5
v_call: TRBV4-1
d_call: .
clone_size: many
cdr3_aa: CASSQVLGGETQYF
cdr3_nt: TGCGCCAGCAGCCAAGTTCTAGGAGGAGAGACCCAGTACTTC

j_call: TRBJ1-1
v_call: TRBV3-2
d_call: .
clone_size: many
cdr3_aa: CASSHWGNTEAFF
cdr3_nt: TGTGCCAGCAGCCACTGGGGGAACACTGAAGCTTTCTTT

j_call: TRBJ1-5
v_call: TRBV2
d_call: .
clone_size: .
cdr3_aa: CASSVRDSNQPQHF
cdr3_nt: TGTGCCAGCAGTGTCAGGGATAGCAATCAGCCCCAGCATTTT

j_call: TRBJ1-1
v_call: TRBV7-9
d_call: .
clone_size: many
cdr3_aa: CASSLVFTGKDTEAFF
cdr3_nt: TGTGCCAGCAGCTTAGTTTTTACAGGGAAGGACACTGAAGCTTTCTTT

j_call: TRBJ2-1
v_call: TRBV12-5
d_call: TRBD2
clone_size: few
cdr3_aa: CASGQRSLAGLEQFF
cdr3_nt: TGTGCTAGTGGACAGCGCTCACTAGCGGGACTTGAGCAGTTCTTC

j_call: TRBJ2-1
v_call: TRBV7-2
d_call: .
clone_size: many
cdr3_aa: CASSSVSALSYNEQFF
cdr3_nt: TGTGCCAGCAGCTCCGTGAGTGCCCTATCCTACAATGAGCAGTTCTTC

j_call: TRBJ1-5
v_call: TRBV28
d_call: .
clone_size: few
cdr3_aa: CASRQGWSNQPQHF
cdr3_nt: TGTGCCAGCAGGCAGGGGTGGAGCAATCAGCCCCAGCATTTT

j_call: TRBJ1-5
v_call: TRBV6-2/TRBV6-3
d_call: .
clone_size: many
cdr3_aa: CASSYRVSDQPQHF
cdr3_nt: TGTGCCAGCAGTTACAGAGTCAGCGATCAGCCCCAGCATTTT

j_call: TRBJ2-6
v_call: TRBV25-1
d_call: .
clone_size: many
cdr3_aa: CASSEGGRSPSGANVLTF
cdr3_nt: TGTGCCAGCAGTGAAGGAGGCAGGTCTCCCTCTGGGGCCAACGTCCTGACTTTC

j_call: TRBJ1-1
v_call: TRBV7-9
d_call: .
clone_size: few
cdr3_aa: CASSSDSNTEAFF
cdr3_nt: TGTGCCAGCAGCTCCGACAGTAACACTGAAGCTTTCTTT

j_call: TRBJ2-3
v_call: TRBV28
d_call: TRBD2
clone_size: many
cdr3_aa: CASSTTSGSPDTQYF
cdr3_nt: TGTGCCAGCAGTACGACTAGCGGGAGCCCAGATACGCAGTATTTT

j_call: TRBJ2-5
v_call: TRBV7-8
d_call: TRBD2
clone_size: .
cdr3_aa: CASSFPLQGGRNQETQYF
cdr3_nt: TGTGCCAGCAGTTTCCCACTCCAAGGCGGGAGGAACCAAGAGACCCAGTACTTC

j_call: TRBJ2-3
v_call: TRBV28
d_call: .
clone_size: few
cdr3_aa: CASSSRGGQGTDTQYF
cdr3_nt: TGTGCCAGCAGCTCGAGAGGGGGTCAGGGCACAGATACGCAGTATTTT

j_call: TRBJ2-3
v_call: TRBV7-9
d_call: TRBD1
clone_size: .
cdr3_aa: CASSPGTAQGTDTQYF
cdr3_nt: TGTGCCAGCAGCCCCGGGACAGCCCAGGGCACAGATACGCAGTATTTT

j_call: TRBJ2-5
v_call: TRBV29-1
d_call: .
clone_size: .
cdr3_aa: CSVGGEETQYF
cdr3_nt: TGCAGCGTGGGGGGCGAAGAGACCCAGTACTTC

j_call: TRBJ1-4
v_call: TRBV28
d_call: TRBD1
clone_size: .
cdr3_aa: CASSSDRGRTNEKLFF
cdr3_nt: TGTGCCAGCAGTTCGGACAGGGGGCGAACTAATGAAAAACTGTTTTTT

j_call: TRBJ1-1
v_call: TRBV20-1
d_call: TRBD1
clone_size: .
cdr3_aa: CSAKTGVGNTEAFF
cdr3_nt: TGCAGTGCTAAGACAGGGGTTGGGAACACTGAAGCTTTCTTT